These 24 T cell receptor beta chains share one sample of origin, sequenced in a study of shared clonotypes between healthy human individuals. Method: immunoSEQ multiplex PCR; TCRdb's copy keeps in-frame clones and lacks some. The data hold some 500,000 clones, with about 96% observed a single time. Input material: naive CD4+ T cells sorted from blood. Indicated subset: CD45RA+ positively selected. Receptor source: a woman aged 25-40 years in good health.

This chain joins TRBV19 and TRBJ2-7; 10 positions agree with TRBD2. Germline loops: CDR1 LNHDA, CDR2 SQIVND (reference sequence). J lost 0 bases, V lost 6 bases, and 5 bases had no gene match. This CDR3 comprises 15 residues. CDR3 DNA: TGTGCCAGTAGCGGACTAGCGGATACCTCCTACGAGCAGTACTTC. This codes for CASSGLADTSYEQYF.

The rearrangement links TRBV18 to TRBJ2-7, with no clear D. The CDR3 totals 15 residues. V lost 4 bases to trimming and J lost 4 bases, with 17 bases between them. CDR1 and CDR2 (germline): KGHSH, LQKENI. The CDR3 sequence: CASSRSLSSDYEQYF. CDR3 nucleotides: TGTGCCAGCTCACGCAGTCTCTCATCAGATTACGAGCAGTACTTC. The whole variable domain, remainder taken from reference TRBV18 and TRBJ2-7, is NAGVMQNPRHLVRRRGQEARLRCSPMKGHSHVYWYRQLPEEGLKFMVYLQKENIIDESGMPKERFSAEFPKEGPSILRIQQVVRGDSAAYFCASSRSLSSDYEQYFGPGTRLTVT.

Written as DNA, the CDR3 is TGTGCCAGCAGTGACCCCAGACAGGCGGCTAATGAAAAACTGTTTTTT. Translating it yields CASSDPRQAANEKLFF. The chain employs TRBV6-1 and TRBJ1-4; D possibly corresponds to TRBD1 (6 bases). The CDR3 spans 16 residues. The V and J ends lost 3 bases and 3 bases respectively, with 14 bases between them. Germline CDR1 is MNHNS and CDR2 is SASEGT.

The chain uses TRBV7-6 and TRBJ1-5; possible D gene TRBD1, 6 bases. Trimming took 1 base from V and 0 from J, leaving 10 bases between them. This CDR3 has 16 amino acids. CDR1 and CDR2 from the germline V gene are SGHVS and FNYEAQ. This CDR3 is CASSLGGGYSNQPQHF. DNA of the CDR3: TGTGCCAGCAGCTTAGGAGGGGGGTATAGCAATCAGCCCCAGCATTTT.

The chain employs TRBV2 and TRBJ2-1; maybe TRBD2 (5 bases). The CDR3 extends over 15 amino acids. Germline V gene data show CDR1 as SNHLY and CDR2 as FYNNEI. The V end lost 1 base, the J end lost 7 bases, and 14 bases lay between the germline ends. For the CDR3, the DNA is TGTGCCAGCAGTGAAGAGGTGGGAGCGGTGAATGAGCAGTTCTTC. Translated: CASSEEVGAVNEQFF. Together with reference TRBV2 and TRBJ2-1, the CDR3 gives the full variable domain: EPEVTQTPSHQVTQMGQEVILRCVPISNHLYFYWYRQILGQKVEFLVSFYNNEISEKSEIFDDQFSVERPDGSNFTLKIRSTKLEDSAMYFCASSEEVGAVNEQFFGPGTRLTVL.

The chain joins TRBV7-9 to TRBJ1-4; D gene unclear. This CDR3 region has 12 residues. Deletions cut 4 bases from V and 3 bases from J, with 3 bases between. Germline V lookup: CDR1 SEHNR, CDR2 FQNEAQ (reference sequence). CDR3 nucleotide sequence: TGTGCCAGCAGCTACCCTAATGAAAAACTGTTTTTT. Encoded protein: CASSYPNEKLFF.

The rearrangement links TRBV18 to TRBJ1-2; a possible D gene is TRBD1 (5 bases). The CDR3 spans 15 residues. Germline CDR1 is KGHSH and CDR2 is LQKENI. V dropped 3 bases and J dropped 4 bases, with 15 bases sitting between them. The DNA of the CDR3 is TGTGCCAGCTCACCGAGCCCGGGAGGGGTCTATGGCTACACCTTC. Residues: CASSPSPGGVYGYTF. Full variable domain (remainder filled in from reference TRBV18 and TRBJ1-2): NAGVMQNPRHLVRRRGQEARLRCSPMKGHSHVYWYRQLPEEGLKFMVYLQKENIIDESGMPKERFSAEFPKEGPSILRIQQVVRGDSAAYFCASSPSPGGVYGYTFGSGTRLTVV.

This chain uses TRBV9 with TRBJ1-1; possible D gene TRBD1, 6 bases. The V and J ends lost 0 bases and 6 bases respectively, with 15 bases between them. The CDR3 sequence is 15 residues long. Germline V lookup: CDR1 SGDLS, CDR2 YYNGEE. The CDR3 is CASSVGGHPESEAFF. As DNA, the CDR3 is TGTGCCAGCAGCGTAGGGGGGCACCCCGAATCTGAAGCTTTCTTT.

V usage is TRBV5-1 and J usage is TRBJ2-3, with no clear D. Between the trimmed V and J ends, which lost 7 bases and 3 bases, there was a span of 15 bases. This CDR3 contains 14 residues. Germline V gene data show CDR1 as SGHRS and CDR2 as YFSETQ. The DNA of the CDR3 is TGCGCCAGCGCCACATCCGGTTTTACAGATACGCAGTATTTT. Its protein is CASATSGFTDTQYF.

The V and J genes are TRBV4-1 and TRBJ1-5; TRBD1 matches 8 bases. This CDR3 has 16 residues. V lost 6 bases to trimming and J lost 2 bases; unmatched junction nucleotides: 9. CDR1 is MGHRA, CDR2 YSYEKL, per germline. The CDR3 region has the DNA TGCGCCAGCAGTTCGTTTGACAGGGGTGGCAATCAGCCCCAGCATTTT. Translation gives CASSSFDRGGNQPQHF.

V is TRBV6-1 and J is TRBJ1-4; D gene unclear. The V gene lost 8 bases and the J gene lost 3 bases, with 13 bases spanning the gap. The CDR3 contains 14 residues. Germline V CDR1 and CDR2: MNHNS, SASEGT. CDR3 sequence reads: CASRHFGPNEKLFF. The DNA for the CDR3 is TGTGCCAGCCGTCACTTTGGGCCTAATGAAAAACTGTTTTTT.

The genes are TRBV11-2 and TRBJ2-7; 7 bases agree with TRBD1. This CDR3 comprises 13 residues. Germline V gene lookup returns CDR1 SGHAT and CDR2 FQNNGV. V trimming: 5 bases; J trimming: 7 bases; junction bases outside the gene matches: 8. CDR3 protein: CASSPQTGREQYF. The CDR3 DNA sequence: TGTGCCAGCAGCCCCCAGACAGGGAGAGAGCAGTACTTC.

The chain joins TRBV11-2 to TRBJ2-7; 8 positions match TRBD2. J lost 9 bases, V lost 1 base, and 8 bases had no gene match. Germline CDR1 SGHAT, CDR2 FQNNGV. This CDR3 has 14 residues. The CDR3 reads CASSLGGLARRQYF. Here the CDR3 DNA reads TGTGCCAGCAGCTTAGGCGGACTAGCCCGCCGGCAGTACTTC.

The CDR3 coding sequence is TGCGCCAGCAGCTTGGCCACAGGGACTGGGGCCAACGTCCTGACTTTC. Translated: CASSLATGTGANVLTF. V and J are TRBV5-1 and TRBJ2-6; D possibly corresponds to TRBD1 (6 bases). V lost 0 bases and J 2 bases, leaving 9 bases between the germline ends. CDR1 and CDR2 (germline): SGHRS, YFSETQ. This CDR3 region has 16 residues.

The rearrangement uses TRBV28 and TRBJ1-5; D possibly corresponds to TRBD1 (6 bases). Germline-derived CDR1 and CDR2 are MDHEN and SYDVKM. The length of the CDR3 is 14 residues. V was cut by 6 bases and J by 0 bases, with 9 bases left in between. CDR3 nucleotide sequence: TGTGCCAGCAGGGGACACCCTAGCAATCAGCCCCAGCATTTT. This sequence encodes CASRGHPSNQPQHF.

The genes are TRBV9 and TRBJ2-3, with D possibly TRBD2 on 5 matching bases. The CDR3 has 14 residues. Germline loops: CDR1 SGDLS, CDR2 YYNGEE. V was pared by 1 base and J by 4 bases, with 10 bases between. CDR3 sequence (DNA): TGTGCCAGCAGCGTAATGAGGGCGGCAGATACGCAGTATTTT. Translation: CASSVMRAADTQYF.

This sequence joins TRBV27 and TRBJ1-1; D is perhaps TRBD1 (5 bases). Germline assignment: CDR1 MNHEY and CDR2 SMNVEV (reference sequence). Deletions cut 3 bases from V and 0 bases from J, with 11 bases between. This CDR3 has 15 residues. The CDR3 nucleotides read TGTGCCAGCAGTTTTCTCAGGGACCTGAACACTGAAGCTTTCTTT. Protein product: CASSFLRDLNTEAFF.

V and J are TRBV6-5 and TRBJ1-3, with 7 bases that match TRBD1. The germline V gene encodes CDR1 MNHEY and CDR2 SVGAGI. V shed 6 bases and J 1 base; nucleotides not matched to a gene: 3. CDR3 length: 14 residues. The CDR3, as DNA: TGTGCCAGCAGAAAGGGGGCGTCTGGAAACACCATATATTTT. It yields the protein CASRKGASGNTIYF.

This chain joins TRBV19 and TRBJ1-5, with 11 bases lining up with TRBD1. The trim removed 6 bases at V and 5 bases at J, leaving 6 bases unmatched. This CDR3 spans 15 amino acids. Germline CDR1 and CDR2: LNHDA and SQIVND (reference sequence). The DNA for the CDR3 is TGTGCCAGTAGAACCGGGACAGGGGGGTATCAGCCCCAGCATTTT. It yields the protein CASRTGTGGYQPQHF.

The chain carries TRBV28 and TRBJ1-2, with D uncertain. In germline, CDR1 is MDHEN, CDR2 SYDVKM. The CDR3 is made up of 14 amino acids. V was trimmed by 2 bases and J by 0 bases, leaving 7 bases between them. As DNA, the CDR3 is TGTGCCAGCAGTTTACTCCGCTCTAACTATGGCTACACCTTC. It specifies CASSLLRSNYGYTF.

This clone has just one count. The DNA of the CDR3 is TGTGCCAGCAGCGCAGGGACTTCATCCTACACAGATACGCAGTATTTT. This gives the protein CASSAGTSSYTDTQYF. The V call is TRBV11-2, the J call TRBJ2-3; perhaps TRBD2 as D (6 bases). V dropped 5 bases and J dropped 2 bases, with 17 bases sitting between them. In germline, CDR1 is SGHAT, CDR2 FQNNGV. This CDR3 contains 16 residues.

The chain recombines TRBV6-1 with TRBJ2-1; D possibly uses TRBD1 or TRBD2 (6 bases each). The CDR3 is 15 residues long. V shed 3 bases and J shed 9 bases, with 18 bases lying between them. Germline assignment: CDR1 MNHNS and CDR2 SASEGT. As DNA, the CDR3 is TGTGCCAGCAGTGAGGGGGCTAGCGCCAATATTGAGCAGTTCTTC. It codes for CASSEGASANIEQFF.

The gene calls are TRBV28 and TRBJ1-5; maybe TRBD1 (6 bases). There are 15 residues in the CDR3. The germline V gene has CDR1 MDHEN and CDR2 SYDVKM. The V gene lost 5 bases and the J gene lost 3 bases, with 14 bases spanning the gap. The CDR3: CASSPSDSYNQPQHF. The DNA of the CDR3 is TGTGCCAGCAGTCCCTCGGACAGCTACAATCAGCCCCAGCATTTT.

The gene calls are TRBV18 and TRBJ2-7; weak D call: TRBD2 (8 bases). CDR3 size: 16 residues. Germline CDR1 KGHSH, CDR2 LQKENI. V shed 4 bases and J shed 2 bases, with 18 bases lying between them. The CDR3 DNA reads TGTGCCAGCTCACGACAGGGCGGGAGGTATACCTACGAGCAGTACTTC. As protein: CASSRQGGRYTYEQYF. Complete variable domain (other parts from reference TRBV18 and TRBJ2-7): NAGVMQNPRHLVRRRGQEARLRCSPMKGHSHVYWYRQLPEEGLKFMVYLQKENIIDESGMPKERFSAEFPKEGPSILRIQQVVRGDSAAYFCASSRQGGRYTYEQYFGPGTRLTVT.